Shown below are 23 T cell receptor beta chains from a single sample sequenced in a study of OX40 agonist ivuxolimab in advanced cancers. Assay: immunoSEQ multiplex PCR; the TCRdb copy retains only in-frame clones and omits some. The sample has about 61,000 clones, 80% to 85% seen once. The source was CD4+ or CD8+ T cells sorted from blood, collected in a trial of the OX40 agonist ivuxolimab. Receptors originate from an adult with an advanced solid tumor such as melanoma, head and neck, liver or kidney cancer.

As concerns this clone: At one boundary the junction diverges from the germline segment, which might be a read error. The CDR3 here is CANSISPFGGYTF. The CDR3 nucleotides are TGTGCCAATAGTATATCCCCCTTTGGGGGCTACACCTTC. V gene TRBV19 combines with J gene TRBJ1-2; D remains unclear. The CDR3 runs 13 residues. Germline V CDR1 and CDR2: LNHDA, SQIVND (reference sequence).

The V call is TRBV7-2, the J call TRBJ2-7; D is perhaps TRBD1 or TRBD2 (6 bases each). CDR3 length equals 15 residues. V dropped 5 bases and J dropped 9 bases, with 23 bases sitting between them. CDR1 and CDR2 from the germline V gene are SGHTA and FQGNSA. The CDR3 sequence is CASSHARGESYLQYF. CDR3 sequence (DNA): TGTGCCAGCAGCCATGCGAGGGGGGAGTCCTACCTGCAGTACTTC.

V is TRBV28 and J is TRBJ2-5; D unresolved. Germline loops: CDR1 MDHEN, CDR2 SYDVKM. CDR3 size: 14 residues. The V end lost 7 bases, the J end lost 2 bases, and 14 bases lay between the germline ends. CDR3 in amino acids: CASTNRVLQETQYF. For the CDR3, the DNA is TGTGCCAGCACCAATCGGGTCCTGCAAGAGACCCAGTACTTC.

By frequency in the sample, this clone is medium-sized. V is TRBV5-1 and J is TRBJ2-5; 11 nucleotides line up with TRBD2. CDR1 and CDR2 (germline): SGHRS, YFSETQ. V lost 3 bases, J lost 5 bases, and 6 bases stayed unmatched. The CDR3 has 15 residues. The CDR3: CASSSTSGEGETQYF. The CDR3 DNA follows: TGCGCCAGCAGCTCGACTAGCGGGGAGGGGGAGACCCAGTACTTC.

This clone rates as medium-sized. V is TRBV29-1 and J is TRBJ2-7, with D perhaps matching TRBD1 (7 bases). Germline V gene sequence: CDR1 SQVTM, CDR2 ANQGSEA. V was shortened by 1 base and J by 0 bases, with 13 bases between the two germline ends. This CDR3 is built from 15 residues. The CDR3 loop reads CSVEGFRGDSYEQYF. The CDR3 DNA sequence: TGCAGCGTTGAAGGGTTCAGGGGGGACTCCTACGAGCAGTACTTC.

The J gene is TRBJ2-1, the V gene TRBV5-1, with 8 bases aligning to TRBD2. CDR1 and CDR2 from the germline V gene are SGHRS and YFSETQ. The CDR3 has 16 amino acids. V trimming: 0 bases; J trimming: 4 bases; junction bases outside the gene matches: 6. Here the CDR3 DNA reads TGCGCCAGCAGCTTGGGAGAGGCGGGGGGTTACAATGAGCAGTTCTTC. This codes for CASSLGEAGGYNEQFF.

This sequence joins TRBV6-1 and TRBJ2-7; maybe TRBD2 (6 bases). CDR3 size: 12 residues. CDR1 and CDR2 from the germline V gene are MNHNS and SASEGT. V was shortened by 4 bases and J by 5 bases, with 9 bases between the two germline ends. The CDR3 sequence is CASSVEGDEQYF. CDR3 DNA: TGTGCCAGCAGTGTGGAGGGAGACGAGCAGTACTTC.

This chain connects TRBV29-1 to TRBJ1-3; D not resolved. Trimming removed 8 bases at V and 2 bases at J, with 10 bases between. The germline gives CDR1 SQVTM, CDR2 ANQGSEA. The length of the CDR3 is 12 residues. Written as DNA, the CDR3 is TGCAGCATTCGCAATACTGGAAACACCATATATTTT. Translating it yields CSIRNTGNTIYF. The full variable domain, rest sourced from reference TRBV29-1 and TRBJ1-3, is SAVISQKPSRDICQRGTSLTIQCQVDSQVTMMFWYRQQPGQSLTLIATANQGSEATYESGFVIDKFPISRPNLTFSTLTVSNMSPEDSSIYLCSIRNTGNTIYFGEGSWLTVV.

The chain links TRBV2 to TRBJ2-1; 11 bases match TRBD1. From germline, CDR1 is SNHLY and CDR2 FYNNEI. The CDR3 covers 14 residues. Unmatched junction bases numbered 5, after V lost 7 bases and J lost 6 bases. CDR3 sequence (DNA): TGTGCCAGCATGCGGACAGGGGGCTCCAATGAGCAGTTCTTC. Translating gives CASMRTGGSNEQFF.

The chain carries TRBV27 and TRBJ1-1, with D uncertain. CDR3 length equals 18 residues. Trimming pared 5 bases from V and 0 bases from J, leaving 22 bases between. The germline V gene encodes CDR1 MNHEY and CDR2 SMNVEV (reference sequence). This CDR3 reads CASSSRPVAGEMNTEAFF. For the CDR3, the DNA is TGTGCCAGCAGTAGCCGCCCCGTGGCAGGTGAAATGAACACTGAAGCTTTCTTT.

The rearrangement joins TRBV9 to TRBJ2-3, with D unresolved. CDR3 size: 15 residues. Germline CDR1 and CDR2: SGDLS and YYNGEE. With 0 bases removed from V and 1 base from J, the gap between germline ends came to 9 bases. The CDR3 bases are TGTGCCAGCAGCGTAGGTCTAGATGGCACAGATACGCAGTATTTT. As protein: CASSVGLDGTDTQYF.

The chain is built from TRBV28 and TRBJ2-5, with 11 bases fitting TRBD2. The V segment lost 5 bases and the J segment 3 bases; nucleotides outside the gene matches: 8. The CDR3 is made up of 16 amino acids. Germline assignment: CDR1 MDHEN and CDR2 SYDVKM. The CDR3 nucleotides read TGTGCCAGCAGTACGAGGACTAGCGGGCTGGAAGAGACCCAGTACTTC. Translation: CASSTRTSGLEETQYF. The variable domain in full, with the rest retrieved from reference TRBV28 and TRBJ2-5, is DVKVTQSSRYLVKRTGEKVFLECVQDMDHENMFWYRQDPGLGLRLIYFSYDVKMKEKGDIPEGYSVSREKKERFSLILESASTNQTSMYLCASSTRTSGLEETQYFGPGTRLLVL.

The chain carries TRBV5-4 and TRBJ1-2; D remains unclear. Germline lookup yields CDR1 SGHNT and CDR2 YYREEE (reference sequence). V was clipped by 3 bases and J by 4 bases, with 16 bases between them. This CDR3 contains 15 residues. As DNA, the CDR3 is TGTGCCAGCAGCTGGATGCCCCGGACGGGCTATGGCTACACCTTC. It encodes CASSWMPRTGYGYTF.

The chain couples TRBV28 to TRBJ1-1; no clear D. The CDR3 spans 12 residues. Germline values: CDR1 MDHEN, CDR2 SYDVKM. V was clipped by 6 bases and J by 10 bases, with 15 bases between them. In DNA, the CDR3 is TGTGCCAGCAGCCTCAGGTGGGAGACAGCTTTCTTT. Protein sequence: CASSLRWETAFF.

This chain uses TRBV6-6 with TRBJ2-3; D not certain. The CDR3 runs 14 residues. Germline CDR1 is MNHNY and CDR2 is SVGAGI (reference sequence). V lost 7 bases and J 0 bases, leaving 11 bases between the germline ends. The CDR3 reads CASTPSLSTDTQYF. DNA of the CDR3: TGTGCCAGCACCCCCTCGCTTAGCACAGATACGCAGTATTTT.

The DNA for the CDR3 is TGTGCCTGGAGTGTACAAGGGGGAAACACCATATATTTT. As protein: CAWSVQGGNTIYF. V usage is TRBV30 and J usage is TRBJ1-3; D remains ambiguous. The CDR3 has 13 amino acids. Germline V lookup: CDR1 GTSNPN, CDR2 SVGIG (reference sequence). Trimming removed 0 bases at V and 4 bases at J, with 7 bases between.

The rearrangement uses TRBV7-8 and TRBJ1-1; possible D gene TRBD1, 5 bases. The V gene's germline CDR1 is SGHVS and CDR2 FQNEAQ. CDR3 length: 15 amino acids. Between the trimmed V and J ends, which lost 3 bases and 0 bases, there was a span of 11 bases. The CDR3 DNA follows: TGTGCCAGCAGCTTGCTGACAGAGATGAACACTGAAGCTTTCTTT. Translating it yields CASSLLTEMNTEAFF.

This clone has more than one count but fewer than ten. The rearrangement links TRBV11-3 to TRBJ2-7; no reliable D call. Trimming took off 4 bases at V and 1 base at J, with 14 bases between the two ends. CDR1 is SGHNT, CDR2 YENEEA, per germline. There are 15 residues in the CDR3. This chain's CDR3 is CASSSVGWLSYEQYF. The CDR3 DNA follows: TGTGCCAGCAGCTCGGTTGGCTGGCTTTCCTACGAGCAGTACTTC.

The V and J genes are TRBV11-3 and TRBJ2-1, with TRBD1 as a possible D gene (6 bases). The CDR3 loop spans 14 amino acids. Trimming stripped 8 bases from V and 0 bases from J, with 11 bases between. Germline CDR1 is SGHNT and CDR2 is YENEEA. Here the CDR3 DNA reads TGTGCCAGCGCCACGGACAGCTCCTACAATGAGCAGTTCTTC. It encodes CASATDSSYNEQFF.

The V call is TRBV30, the J call TRBJ1-3; no definite D call. CDR1 and CDR2 (germline): GTSNPN, SVGIG (reference sequence). The CDR3 spans 13 residues. The germline V and J ends were trimmed by 0 bases and 4 bases, with 7 bases remaining between them. For the CDR3, the DNA is TGTGCCTGGAGTGTAGTAGGCGGAAACACCATATATTTT. Its translation: CAWSVVGGNTIYF.

J is TRBJ2-3 and V is TRBV7-8; D is undetermined. This CDR3 contains 12 residues. V lost 5 bases and J lost 3, with 6 bases in between. Per germline, CDR1 SGHVS and CDR2 FQNEAQ. This chain's CDR3 is CASSPVTDTQYF. The CDR3 DNA is TGTGCCAGCAGCCCGGTAACAGATACGCAGTATTTT.

This clone was recorded only once. The rearrangement joins TRBV7-8 to TRBJ1-2; the D gene is possibly TRBD1 (5 bases). The CDR3 sequence is 13 residues long. Germline V gives CDR1 SGHVS, CDR2 FQNEAQ. V lost 5 bases and J lost 7, with 14 bases in between. CDR3 nucleotides: TGTGCCAGCAGCGTCGACCGGGACGGTGGCTACACCTTC. As protein: CASSVDRDGGYTF.

The rearrangement uses TRBV27 and TRBJ1-6; no reliable D call. The germline CDR1 and CDR2 sequences are MNHEY and SMNVEV (reference sequence). The CDR3 length is 15 residues. V shed 2 bases and J shed 7 bases, with 12 bases lying between them. The CDR3 bases are TGTGCCAGCAGTTTAACTAACGCGGGGAATTCACCCCTCCACTTT. The encoded protein is CASSLTNAGNSPLHF.